These T cell receptor beta chains were read from a single sample in a study of T-cell reconstitution after alpha-beta-depleted transplantation in children. TCRdb reprocessed the PCR reads with MiXCR, giving one entry per CDR3 protein. In the table there are about 300,000 distinct CDR3 sequences, almost 8% of which are singletons. Sequenced here: peripheral blood, sampled 360 days after TCRalphabeta/CD19-depleted stem cell transplant. These receptors came from a female patient between 2 and 15 years old who had a stem cell transplant for Fanconi anemia, so the T cells may come from the graft donor. CDR3s include the opening cysteine and the closing phenylalanine or tryptophan. Rows may omit the clone size; those that give it use once, few, many or a size class.

j_call clone_size v_call cdr3_aa
TRBJ2-7 . TRBV28 CASSLVAWVEGTGAYEQYF
TRBJ2-3 few TRBV20-1 CSAREAQGNTDTQYF
TRBJ2-6 . TRBV5-8 CASSRTGRSSGANVLTF
TRBJ1-1 many TRBV5-1 CASSLAGQGSTEAFF
TRBJ2-1 many TRBV5-1 CASSQGLAGGLNEQFF
TRBJ1-5 many TRBV7-9 CASSLGTQPQHF
TRBJ1-1 . TRBV7-2 CASSLRPSMRGGTEAFF
TRBJ1-1 few TRBV5-1 CASSLMTGAAEAFF
TRBJ2-5 many TRBV12-3/TRBV12-4 CASSLRGFQETQYF
TRBJ2-5 many TRBV20-1 CSAQGQGQETQYF
TRBJ2-7 few TRBV28 CASSRIGGRGQTGEQYF
TRBJ2-7 . TRBV7-9 CASSLIGLNSYEQYF
TRBJ2-7 few TRBV3-1 CASSAQIAASTSYEQYF
TRBJ2-3 many TRBV20-1 CSAPGQGRYSSTDTQYF
TRBJ2-2 . TRBV11-3 CASSLQGAFGELFF
TRBJ1-3 few TRBV18 CASSPPKGRGNTIYF
TRBJ1-1 . TRBV6-5 CASSYTGDTEAFF
TRBJ2-7 few TRBV7-2 CASSLQGPPFSYEQYF
TRBJ2-2 many TRBV15 CATSRDLSTGELFF
TRBJ1-3 many TRBV28 CASSLRVSGNTIYF
TRBJ2-7 few TRBV27 CASSPLGTSSNEQYF
TRBJ2-2 few TRBV18 CASYRDSTNTGELFF
TRBJ1-1 many TRBV29-1 CSVEGAMNTEAFF
TRBJ1-3 few TRBV28 CASSLWGFGSGRENSGNTIYF
TRBJ2-1 many TRBV29-1 CSVKPGLEVNEQFF
TRBJ2-5 many TRBV6-5 CASSSSPGQYQETQYF
TRBJ1-1 many TRBV20-1 CSGGIDGNTEAFF
TRBJ2-4 many TRBV29-1 CSYIAGPLAKNIQYF
TRBJ1-3 many TRBV4-2 CASSQDIPGNTIYF
TRBJ1-5 . TRBV5-1 CASSLAPGDQPQHF
TRBJ2-3 . TRBV18 CASSPWAAGVRDTQYF
TRBJ2-1 few TRBV20-1 CSAPLYNEQFF
TRBJ2-7 many TRBV7-9 CASSSRGGEQYF
TRBJ2-1 many TRBV30 CAWSGVDYNEQFF
TRBJ2-5 many TRBV5-1 CASSPTMETQYF
TRBJ2-3 many TRBV29-1 CSVWRGSTDTQYF
TRBJ2-2 many TRBV18 CASKRTSGTMNTGELFF
TRBJ2-7 many TRBV5-1 CASSFDSAPTAYEQYF
TRBJ2-3 many TRBV5-1 CASSLGGQPSTDTQYF
TRBJ1-1 few TRBV20-1 CSAPRDRAGTEAFF
TRBJ2-2 many TRBV5-1 CASSYTLAGTGELFF
TRBJ2-3 many TRBV6-1 CASSGTGVLTDTQYF
TRBJ2-7 few TRBV5-1 CASSFLGGDYEQYF